This TCR beta chain was observed in a study of blood T cells in healthy people across ages. Trimming cost V 0 bases and J 6 bases, with 20 bases left between them. CDR1 and CDR2 from the germline V gene are LGHNA and YSLEER. The CDR3 totals 17 residues. A sample-barcoded 5' primer and a J-beta primer mix were used in a second PCR of about 7 to 12 cycles. One entry per CDR3 protein results from TCRdb running MiXCR on the 5' RACE reads. This sample has 750,000 to 1,000,000 distinct CDR3 sequences, with 25% to 35% found just once. A few counts support this clonotype. A further study also used this sample, focusing on T cells of mothers and their children.

Sequencing was done on a sample of blood. The chain uses TRBV4-3 and TRBJ1-1; D is unresolved. The TCR originated in a woman between 35 and 50 years old in good health. The CDR3 DNA sequence: TGCGCCAGCAGCCAAGATTTTGCGGACCGAGGAAACGCTGAAGCTTTCTTT. Its protein product is CASSQDFADRGNAEAFF.